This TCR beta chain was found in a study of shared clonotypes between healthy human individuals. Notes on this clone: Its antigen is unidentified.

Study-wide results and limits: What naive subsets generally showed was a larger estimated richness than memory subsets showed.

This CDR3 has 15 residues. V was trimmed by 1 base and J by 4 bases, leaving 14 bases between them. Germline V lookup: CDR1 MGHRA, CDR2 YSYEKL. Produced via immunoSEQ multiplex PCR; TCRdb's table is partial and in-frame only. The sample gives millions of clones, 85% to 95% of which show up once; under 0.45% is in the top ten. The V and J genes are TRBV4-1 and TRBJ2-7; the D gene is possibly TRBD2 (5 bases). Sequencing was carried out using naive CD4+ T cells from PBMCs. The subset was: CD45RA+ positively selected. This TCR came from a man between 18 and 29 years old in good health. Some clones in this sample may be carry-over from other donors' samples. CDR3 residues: CASSQVVANGYEQYF. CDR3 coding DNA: TGCGCCAGCAGCCAAGTGGTAGCGAATGGGTACGAGCAGTACTTC.